The 7 T cell receptor beta chains reported below all come from one sample, sequenced in a study of graft-versus-host responses after intestinal transplantation (dated by TCRdb to the early 2020s). In light of the paper, this sample's time point label describes: cells obtained before transplantation from donor or recipient. For these receptors, no antigen is known. Receptor libraries were prepared by the immunoSEQ multiplex PCR assay. TCRdb carries this immuneACCESS record with in-frame sequences only. Its versions omit some clonotypes, under half of them owing to an unresolved V gene in the studies checked, with the rest unexplained. In all, the sample holds roughly 92,000 clones, and around 89% of those were seen once. The ten largest account for 0.28% of the sample. The material sequenced was unstimulated CD4+ T cells sorted from spleen or lymph node cells, taken before transplant. These receptors came from a human donor who was the organ donor for an intestinal transplant.

J is TRBJ2-2 and V is TRBV9, with 9 bases aligning to TRBD1. Germline V gene lookup returns CDR1 SGDLS and CDR2 YYNGEE. V was clipped by 0 bases and J by 4 bases; unmatched bases: 4. The CDR3 consists of 16 residues. CDR3 sequence (DNA): TGTGCCAGCAGCGTAGCAGGACAGGGGAGCACCGGGGAGCTGTTTTTT. Translation gives CASSVAGQGSTGELFF.

This rearrangement joins TRBV2 to TRBJ1-3; TRBD1 aligns across 7 bases. The V gene end was trimmed by 7 bases and the J gene end by 4 bases; junction bases not matched to a gene: 10. The germline CDR1 and CDR2 sequences are SNHLY and FYNNEI. There are 15 residues in the CDR3. CDR3 sequence: CASMGRGFRGNTIYF. In DNA form, the CDR3 reads TGTGCCAGCATGGGCAGGGGGTTTCGCGGAAACACCATATATTTT.

This rearrangement joins TRBV7-2 to TRBJ2-4, with D possibly TRBD2 on 6 matching bases. Germline V gene sequence: CDR1 SGHTA, CDR2 FQGNSA. The CDR3 extends over 15 amino acids. V was cut by 4 bases and J by 1 base, with 11 bases left in between. Here the CDR3 DNA reads TGTGCCAGCAGCTCGGGGGTTTCTGCCAAAAACATTCAGTACTTC. Protein: CASSSGVSAKNIQYF.

The chain couples TRBV19 to TRBJ2-7; 7 positions agree with TRBD1. The V gene's germline CDR1 is LNHDA and CDR2 SQIVND (reference sequence). CDR3 length: 14 amino acids. Unmatched junction bases numbered 9, after V lost 5 bases and J lost 5 bases. The CDR3 here is CASSRRQGVNEQYF. The CDR3 region has the DNA TGTGCCAGTAGTCGCAGACAGGGTGTGAACGAGCAGTACTTC. Full variable domain (missing parts from reference TRBV19 and TRBJ2-7): DGGITQSPKYLFRKEGQNVTLSCEQNLNHDAMYWYRQDPGQGLRLIYYSQIVNDFQKGDIAEGYSVSREKKESFPLTVTSAQKNPTAFYLCASSRRQGVNEQYFGPGTRLTVT.

The chain links TRBV7-3 to TRBJ2-2; D unresolved. V was shortened by 0 bases and J by 7 bases, with 6 bases between the two germline ends. The length of the CDR3 is 13 residues. Germline CDR1 is SGHTA and CDR2 is FQGTGA. CDR3 residues: CASSLTNGGELFF. CDR3 DNA: TGTGCCAGCAGCTTAACTAACGGCGGGGAGCTGTTTTTT.

V is TRBV7-2 and J is TRBJ2-5; 9 bases align to TRBD2. CDR1 SGHTA and CDR2 FQGNSA come from the germline V gene. This CDR3 region has 16 residues. J was trimmed by 4 bases and V by 5 bases; bases with no gene match: 11. This CDR3 reads CASSQGGLALTETQYF. The DNA of the CDR3 is TGTGCCAGCAGCCAGGGTGGACTAGCGCTAACAGAGACCCAGTACTTC.

This rearrangement joins TRBV5-6 to TRBJ2-3; maybe TRBD1 (5 bases). Germline V gene data show CDR1 as SGHDT and CDR2 as YYEEEE. Trimming removed 1 base from V and 4 bases from J, with 13 bases in between. This CDR3 has 15 residues. This chain's CDR3 is CASSLSSQGADTQYF. The DNA for the CDR3 is TGTGCCAGCAGCTTGTCGTCCCAGGGTGCAGATACGCAGTATTTT.